A selection of T cell receptor beta chains follows, all from one sample in a study of post-analysis software for immune sequencing data. TCRdb re-analysed the PCR reads in MiXCR, keeping a single row per CDR3 protein. The table includes roughly 670,000 distinct CDR3 sequences, 55% to 60% detected once. The sample taken for sequencing was blood. The receptors shown here come from a girl aged 2 to 9 with multiple sclerosis. The CDR3 runs from the conserved cysteine through the conserved F or W. The D gene is left open where the match is weak. Not every row has a clone size; where given, it reads once, few, many or a size class.

>-|TRBJ2-5|-|TRBV10-1
CASSEGQGRWETQYF
TGCGCCAGCAGTGAGGGGCAGGGGCGGTGGGAGACCCAGTACTTC
>-|TRBJ2-1|-|TRBV29-1
CSVEGGGVGFSYNEQFF
TGCAGCGTTGAAGGAGGGGGTGTGGGTTTCTCCTACAATGAGCAGTTCTTC
>TRBD1|TRBJ2-3|few|TRBV29-1
CSVQLGQGYTDTQYF
TGCAGCGTCCAGCTGGGACAGGGGTACACAGATACGCAGTATTTT
>TRBD2|TRBJ2-1|-|TRBV7-9
CASSLDSISSGEQNEQFF
TGTGCCAGCAGCTTAGATTCGATTTCTAGCGGCGAGCAGAATGAGCAGTTCTTC
>TRBD2|TRBJ2-3|-|TRBV4-1
CASSLVASGSWADTQYF
TGCGCCAGCAGCCTTGTGGCTAGCGGGAGTTGGGCAGATACGCAGTATTTT
>TRBD2|TRBJ2-3|few|TRBV12-3/TRBV12-4
CASKASGFTDTQYF
TGTGCCAGCAAGGCTAGCGGGTTCACAGATACGCAGTATTTT
>TRBD2|TRBJ2-1|-|TRBV2
CASSGTSGSWEQFF
TGTGCCAGCAGTGGGACTAGCGGGAGTTGGGAGCAGTTCTTC
>-|TRBJ1-2|-|TRBV12-3/TRBV12-4
CASSLGRIGRRGEGYTF
TGTGCCAGCAGTTTAGGACGGATCGGGCGCAGGGGAGAAGGCTACACCTTC
>-|TRBJ1-2|-|TRBV7-2
CASSTRALNYGYTF
TGTGCCAGCAGCACCAGGGCCCTGAACTATGGCTACACCTTC
>TRBD2|TRBJ2-7|-|TRBV7-9
CASSFRGSRTSGWSEQYF
TGTGCCAGCAGCTTCAGGGGGAGTAGGACTAGCGGGTGGTCCGAGCAGTACTTC
>-|TRBJ1-2|-|TRBV12-3/TRBV12-4
CASTPRGQFGYTF
TGTGCCAGCACCCCTCGTGGGCAGTTTGGCTACACCTTC
>-|TRBJ2-3|-|TRBV7-2
CASSFPGNTQYF
TGTGCCAGCAGCTTCCCGGGGAATACGCAGTATTTT
>TRBD2|TRBJ2-1|-|TRBV7-8
CASSSGLAGAKSYNEQFF
TGTGCCAGCAGCTCGGGACTAGCGGGGGCAAAATCCTACAATGAGCAGTTCTTC
>TRBD2|TRBJ2-6|-|TRBV10-2
CASSAGLAGSGANVLTF
TGCGCCAGCAGTGCGGGACTAGCGGGCTCTGGGGCCAACGTCCTGACTTTC
>TRBD1|TRBJ1-1|-|TRBV7-6
CASSLGVRDRRRNTKAFF
TGTGCCAGCAGCTTAGGCGTCAGGGACAGGAGGCGGAACACTAAAGCTTTCTTT
>-|TRBJ1-2|-|TRBV7-2
CASSLGTERYGYTF
TGTGCCAGCAGCCTTGGGACGGAACGCTATGGCTACACCTTC
>-|TRBJ2-1|-|TRBV7-9
CASSLEPLAEQFF
TGTGCCAGCAGCTTAGAACCTCTAGCGGAGCAGTTCTTC
>-|TRBJ2-7|-|TRBV10-3
CAISESAYEQYF
TGTGCCATCAGTGAGTCGGCGTACGAGCAGTACTTC
>TRBD2|TRBJ2-1|-|TRBV3-1
CASSQGLAGVGNEQFF
TGTGCCAGCAGCCAAGGACTAGCGGGAGTAGGGAATGAGCAGTTCTTC
>-|TRBJ2-5|-|TRBV7-9
CASSLSYQEAQYF
TGTGCCAGCAGCCTCTCGTACCAAGAGGCCCAGTACTTC
>-|TRBJ2-5|-|TRBV3-1
CASSQGQAAMGQYF
TGTGCCAGCAGCCAGGGACAAGCCGCGATGGGGCAGTACTTC
>TRBD1|TRBJ1-4|-|TRBV12-3/TRBV12-4
CASRTGGVNEKLFF
TGTGCCAGCAGGACAGGGGGCGTAAATGAAAAACTGTTTTTT
>TRBD2|TRBJ2-5|-|TRBV4-2
CASSQDLLGLAEYQETQYF
TGTGCCAGCAGCCAAGATTTATTGGGCCTAGCGGAGTACCAAGAGACCCAGTACTTC
>-|TRBJ2-5|-|TRBV20-1
CSANIGETQYF
TGCAGTGCAAATATTGGGGAGACCCAGTACTTC
>-|TRBJ1-2|-|TRBV12-3/TRBV12-4
CASRFEAGPYGYTF
TGTGCCAGCAGGTTTGAAGCAGGGCCCTATGGCTACACCTTC
>-|TRBJ2-3|-|TRBV2
CASWLTDTQYF
TGTGCCAGCTGGCTTACAGATACGCAGTATTTT
>-|TRBJ2-1|-|TRBV12-3/TRBV12-4
CASSSEPGTLSYNEQFF
TGTGCCAGCAGTTCCGAGCCCGGGACTCTCAGTTACAATGAGCAGTTCTTC
>-|TRBJ1-2|once|TRBV29-1
CSVVSPAGSGYGYTF
TGCAGCGTTGTCTCCCCGGCAGGGTCTGGCTATGGCTACACCTTC
>-|TRBJ2-5|few|TRBV12-3/TRBV12-4
CASSVSQETQYF
TGTGCCAGCAGTGTGTCCCAAGAGACCCAGTACTTC
>-|TRBJ1-1|-|TRBV5-1
CASRSEPGGTEAFF
TGCGCCAGCAGAAGCGAACCTGGGGGCACTGAAGCTTTCTTT
>-|TRBJ2-4|-|TRBV14
CASRPINIQYF
TGTGCCAGCAGACCCATAAACATTCAGTACTTC
>-|TRBJ1-2|-|TRBV5-1
CASSLEVRDYGYTF
TGCGCCAGCAGCTTGGAAGTGCGAGATTATGGCTACACCTTC
>-|TRBJ2-3|-|TRBV5-1
CASSLMASAHLTDTQYF
TGCGCCAGCAGCTTGATGGCCTCCGCGCACCTCACAGATACGCAGTATTTT